The next 28 T cell receptor beta chains were all read from a single sample in a study of shared clonotypes between healthy human individuals (dated by TCRdb to 2020 to 2022). CD8 naive samples were CD45RO-negative cells positively selected for CCR7, giving a CD45RA+CCR7+ population that excluded TemRA cells. Library construction relied on the immunoSEQ multiplex PCR assay. In TCRdb, the immuneACCESS table is reduced to in-frame sequences with V and J assigned. These tables do not hold every clone; where another copy was compared, an unresolved V gene accounts for under half, and the others remain unexplained. This sample comprises millions of clones, about 95% of them detected only once. The biggest ten clones account for more than 0.95% of the sample. The sample comprised naive CD8+ T cells sorted from blood. The sample's cell subset or site, from its label and the paper: CD45RA+CCR7+. These TCRs come from a man aged 18 to 29 in good health.

The V and J genes are TRBV4-1 and TRBJ2-7, with a possible D match to TRBD2 (5 bases). The V gene lost 4 bases and the J gene lost 2 bases, with 9 bases spanning the gap. The length of the CDR3 is 13 residues. Germline lookup yields CDR1 MGHRA and CDR2 YSYEKL. The CDR3, as DNA: TGCGCCAGCAGCCCGAGCGGCCCCTACGAGCAGTACTTC. Protein product: CASSPSGPYEQYF.

The chain carries TRBV28 and TRBJ2-2; tentatively, D is TRBD1 (5 bases). Germline V lookup: CDR1 MDHEN, CDR2 SYDVKM. V dropped 4 bases and J dropped 1 base, with 10 bases sitting between them. This CDR3 comprises 15 residues. The CDR3 protein is CASSSVGENTGELFF. CDR3 coding DNA: TGTGCCAGCAGTTCGGTAGGGGAGAACACCGGGGAGCTGTTTTTT.

This rearrangement joins TRBV27 to TRBJ2-1; TRBD2 matches at 13 bases. V shed 9 bases, J shed 9 bases, and the junction held 11 bases outside the gene matches. The CDR3 totals 15 residues. Germline lookup yields CDR1 MNHEY and CDR2 SMNVEV (reference sequence). For the CDR3, the DNA is TGTGCCAGTTCGTCGGGACTAGCGGGAAGGAGTGAGCAGTTCTTC. Its protein product is CASSSGLAGRSEQFF.

Here the CDR3 DNA reads TGTGCCAGCCGAGGGCTAGCGGGAGGGTACTCCTACGAGCAGTACTTC. It encodes CASRGLAGGYSYEQYF. This chain uses TRBV19 with TRBJ2-7; 12 positions agree with TRBD2. The CDR3 is 16 residues long. With V trimmed by 9 bases and J by 0 bases, 9 bases remained unmatched. Per germline, CDR1 LNHDA and CDR2 SQIVND (reference sequence).

This chain connects TRBV6-5 to TRBJ2-7; 8 nucleotides align to TRBD1. Germline V lookup: CDR1 MNHEY, CDR2 SVGAGI. The CDR3 has 15 amino acids. Germline trimming cut 5 bases from V and 3 bases from J; bases unmatched to any gene: 9. CDR3 in amino acids: CASSRTGTGLYEQYF. The CDR3 DNA sequence: TGTGCCAGCAGTAGAACCGGGACAGGACTCTACGAGCAGTACTTC.

The CDR3, as DNA: TGTGCCAGCAGTGCGGTAGGATACTCCTACGAGCAGTACTTC. Translated: CASSAVGYSYEQYF. The chain is built from TRBV2 and TRBJ2-7, with D unresolved. Germline CDR1 and CDR2: SNHLY and FYNNEI. The length of the CDR3 is 14 residues. V lost 4 bases and J 0 bases, leaving 10 bases between the germline ends.

The J gene is TRBJ2-7, the V gene TRBV19; 9 bases are shared with TRBD1. The germline gives CDR1 LNHDA, CDR2 SQIVND (reference sequence). V lost 2 bases to trimming and J lost 2 bases; unmatched junction nucleotides: 1. The CDR3 loop spans 14 amino acids. CDR3 coding DNA: TGTGCCAGTAGTATAAGGACAGGGGCCTACGAGCAGTACTTC. It codes for CASSIRTGAYEQYF.

Turning to this clone: Additional DNA sequences in this sample encode the identical CDR3. The chain combines TRBV30 with TRBJ2-3; 9 bases map to TRBD1. CDR1 and CDR2 (germline): GTSNPN, SVGIG (reference sequence). Trimming cost V 1 base and J 4 bases; bases outside gene matches: 3. The CDR3 loop spans 14 amino acids. In DNA, the CDR3 is TGTGCCTGGAGTGGGGGACAGGGTCCAGATACGCAGTATTTT. The encoded protein is CAWSGGQGPDTQYF. The whole variable domain, filled in from reference TRBV30 and TRBJ2-3, reads SQTIHQWPATLVQPVGSPLSLECTVEGTSNPNLYWYRQAAGRGLQLLFYSVGIGQISSEVPQNLSASRPQDRQFILSSKKLLLSDSGFYLCAWSGGQGPDTQYFGPGTRLTVL.

The V gene is TRBV2, the J gene TRBJ2-1; D is uncertain. V was clipped by 10 bases and J by 10 bases, with 11 bases between them. Germline V CDR1 and CDR2: SNHLY, FYNNEI. The CDR3 has 10 residues. The CDR3 coding sequence is TGTGCCACCGCGCGCCCAGAGCAGTTCTTC. It encodes CATARPEQFF. The full variable domain, its missing parts supplied by reference TRBV2 and TRBJ2-1, is EPEVTQTPSHQVTQMGQEVILRCVPISNHLYFYWYRQILGQKVEFLVSFYNNEISEKSEIFDDQFSVERPDGSNFTLKIRSTKLEDSAMYFCATARPEQFFGPGTRLTVL.

The rearrangement joins TRBV5-6 to TRBJ2-3; D tentatively fits TRBD1 or TRBD2 (5 bases each). Germline-derived CDR1 and CDR2 are SGHDT and YYEEEE. The CDR3 consists of 14 residues. V dropped 2 bases and J dropped 6 bases, with 13 bases sitting between them. The CDR3 region has the DNA TGTGCCAGCAGCTTTTCGCTCGAGGGGGATACGCAGTATTTT. Translating it yields CASSFSLEGDTQYF.

The chain carries TRBV7-8 and TRBJ2-1; tentative D call: TRBD1 (6 bases). V was pared by 3 bases and J by 4 bases, with 16 bases between. CDR3 length: 16 amino acids. Germline V gives CDR1 SGHVS, CDR2 FQNEAQ. CDR3 nucleotides: TGTGCCAGCAGCTTGGCTAGTGGGGGCGGATACAATGAGCAGTTCTTC. Translated: CASSLASGGGYNEQFF.

A note on this clone: Distinct nucleotide sequences in the sample also encode this CDR3. V is TRBV4-1 and J is TRBJ2-7; tentatively, D is TRBD1 (5 bases). The CDR3 is 14 amino acids. CDR1 MGHRA and CDR2 YSYEKL come from the germline V gene. The V and J ends lost 1 base and 3 bases respectively, with 10 bases between them. This CDR3 reads CASSQVSQDYEQYF. In nucleotides, the CDR3 is TGCGCCAGCAGCCAAGTTTCACAGGACTACGAGCAGTACTTC.

This sequence joins TRBV7-9 and TRBJ2-5; a weak D match, TRBD1 (5 bases). The V end lost 2 bases, the J end lost 4 bases, and 17 bases lay between the germline ends. CDR3 length: 16 amino acids. From germline, CDR1 is SEHNR and CDR2 FQNEAQ (reference sequence). CDR3 residues: CASSLLQAPSGETQYF. CDR3 DNA: TGTGCCAGCAGCTTATTACAGGCTCCCTCCGGAGAGACCCAGTACTTC.

V is TRBV7-9 and J is TRBJ2-1; 14 bases align to TRBD2. The CDR3 consists of 19 residues. CDR1 and CDR2 from the germline V gene are SEHNR and FQNEAQ (reference sequence). The trim removed 5 bases at V and 6 bases at J, leaving 15 bases unmatched. CDR3 nucleotide sequence: TGTGCCAGCAGCCCAGAAGGGACTAGCGGGGGTCCCAACATCAATGAGCAGTTCTTC. Translating gives CASSPEGTSGGPNINEQFF. Full variable domain (rest looked up from reference TRBV7-9 and TRBJ2-1): DTGVSQNPRHKITKRGQNVTFRCDPISEHNRLYWYRQTLGQGPEFLTYFQNEAQLEKSRLLSDRFSAERPKGSFSTLEIQRTEQGDSAMYLCASSPEGTSGGPNINEQFFGPGTRLTVL.

The chain recombines TRBV7-2 with TRBJ2-1; D is unclear. The CDR3 has 14 residues. The germline V and J ends were trimmed by 5 bases and 4 bases, with 12 bases remaining between them. Germline V gene lookup returns CDR1 SGHTA and CDR2 FQGNSA. The CDR3 loop reads CASSPPLAYNEQFF. The CDR3 nucleotides read TGTGCCAGCAGCCCGCCCTTGGCTTACAATGAGCAGTTCTTC.

The rearrangement uses TRBV25-1 and TRBJ2-5; D is uncertain. The J call may not be correct, given that the DNA end is closer to TRBJ2-7. The CDR3 loop spans 11 amino acids. Germline lookup yields CDR1 MGHDK and CDR2 SYGVNS. CDR3 in DNA: TGTGCCAGCAGTCACCCCTACGAGCAGTACTTC. Encoded protein: CASSHPYEQYF.

J is TRBJ1-2 and V is TRBV29-1; 7 nucleotides agree with TRBD1. The CDR3 is 14 residues long. The germline gives CDR1 SQVTM, CDR2 ANQGSEA. V was clipped by 3 bases and J by 0 bases; unmatched bases: 4. The CDR3 is CSVDSQGANYGYTF. CDR3 coding DNA: TGCAGCGTTGATAGTCAGGGGGCTAACTATGGCTACACCTTC.

Comment on this clone: This same CDR3 is encoded by further DNA sequences in the sample. V is TRBV28 and J is TRBJ1-5; 8 nucleotides match TRBD1. The CDR3 loop spans 14 amino acids. The germline V gene has CDR1 MDHEN and CDR2 SYDVKM. With V trimmed by 5 bases and J by 5 bases, 5 bases remained unmatched. CDR3 in DNA: TGTGCCAGCAGTCCCGGACAGGGTCATCAGCCCCAGCATTTT. Protein: CASSPGQGHQPQHF. The whole variable domain, filled in from reference TRBV28 and TRBJ1-5, reads DVKVTQSSRYLVKRTGEKVFLECVQDMDHENMFWYRQDPGLGLRLIYFSYDVKMKEKGDIPEGYSVSREKKERFSLILESASTNQTSMYLCASSPGQGHQPQHFGDGTRLSIL.

Concerning this clone itself: In the same sample, other DNA sequences code for this CDR3. The chain employs TRBV9 and TRBJ1-2; unclear D gene. Trimming pared 0 bases from V and 1 base from J, leaving 7 bases between. Germline V gene lookup returns CDR1 SGDLS and CDR2 YYNGEE. The CDR3 is made up of 14 amino acids. The CDR3 DNA reads TGTGCCAGCAGCGTAGGCGACGGTAACTATGGCTACACCTTC. It yields the protein CASSVGDGNYGYTF.

The chain uses TRBV4-1 and TRBJ2-1; TRBD1 aligns across 12 bases. Germline V gives CDR1 MGHRA, CDR2 YSYEKL. The V segment lost 4 bases and the J segment 6 bases; nucleotides outside the gene matches: 1. The CDR3 has 14 amino acids. Written as DNA, the CDR3 is TGCGCCAGCAGCCCGGGACAGGGGGCCAATGAGCAGTTCTTC. Translating it yields CASSPGQGANEQFF.

The chain uses TRBV28 and TRBJ2-7; D possibly matches TRBD1 or TRBD2 (5 bases each). Trimming cost V 7 bases and J 6 bases, with 19 bases left between them. This CDR3 comprises 14 residues. Looked up from germline, CDR1 is MDHEN and CDR2 is SYDVKM. CDR3 protein: CASTMGDPRAEQYF. The CDR3 nucleotides read TGTGCCAGCACCATGGGGGACCCTCGCGCCGAGCAGTACTTC.

This clone was seen only once. The chain combines TRBV6-5 with TRBJ2-3; D gene unclear. V was cut by 6 bases and J by 4 bases, with 14 bases left in between. The CDR3 runs 14 residues. CDR1 is MNHEY, CDR2 SVGAGI, per germline. This CDR3 is CASRKQSAADTQYF. As DNA, the CDR3 is TGTGCCAGCAGAAAGCAATCGGCGGCAGATACGCAGTATTTT.

The V call is TRBV7-6, the J call TRBJ2-2; a weak D match, TRBD1 (6 bases). Per the germline V gene, CDR1 is SGHVS and CDR2 is FNYEAQ. The CDR3 runs to 15 residues. The V end was cut by 4 bases, the J end by 6 bases, with 15 bases between. The CDR3 DNA is TGTGCCAGCAGCTCAGAGATACAGGGATCCGGGGAGCTGTTTTTT. Its protein product is CASSSEIQGSGELFF.

A word on this clone: This sample also contains other DNA sequences that code for the same CDR3. The chain uses TRBV28 and TRBJ2-5, with 7 positions matching TRBD1. This CDR3 spans 13 amino acids. V shed 5 bases, J shed 3 bases, and the junction held 3 bases outside the gene matches. Germline CDR1 MDHEN, CDR2 SYDVKM. The CDR3, as DNA: TGTGCCAGCAGTCTAGGGACAGAAGAGACCCAGTACTTC. It is translated as CASSLGTEETQYF.

The chain uses TRBV7-9 and TRBJ2-1; D might be TRBD2 (6 bases). Germline-derived CDR1 and CDR2 are SEHNR and FQNEAQ (reference sequence). This CDR3 is built from 15 residues. V shed 4 bases and J shed 3 bases, with 13 bases lying between them. The CDR3 DNA is TGTGCCAGCAGCTCGCCGACTAGTATCTACAATGAGCAGTTCTTC. It yields the protein CASSSPTSIYNEQFF.

This chain joins TRBV6-6 and TRBJ2-5, with D perhaps matching TRBD1 (6 bases). Trimming pared 1 base from V and 1 base from J, leaving 10 bases between. From germline, CDR1 is MNHNY and CDR2 SVGAGI (reference sequence). CDR3 size: 15 residues. The CDR3 reads CASSYFRTVQETQYF. As DNA, the CDR3 is TGTGCCAGCAGTTACTTTAGGACAGTCCAAGAGACCCAGTACTTC.

Details on this clone: This specimen includes other DNA sequences encoding the same CDR3. V and J are TRBV29-1 and TRBJ1-3; D is unresolved. Trimming removed 6 bases at V and 0 bases at J, with 9 bases between. The CDR3 length is 13 residues. In germline, CDR1 is SQVTM, CDR2 ANQGSEA. The chain's CDR3 is CSVGWDSGNTIYF. CDR3 bases: TGCAGCGTGGGGTGGGACTCTGGAAACACCATATATTTT.

The genes are TRBV15 and TRBJ1-5; D unclear. This CDR3 is 16 amino acids long. Per the germline V gene, CDR1 is LNHNV and CDR2 is YYDKDF (reference sequence). Trimming took 5 bases from V and 0 from J, leaving 14 bases between them. This chain's CDR3 is CATSLEVGFSNQPQHF. The CDR3 DNA follows: TGTGCCACCAGCTTAGAGGTTGGATTTAGCAATCAGCCCCAGCATTTT.